This T cell receptor beta chain stems from a study of beta chain features in type 1 diabetes. The collection from each donor was one heparinised blood draw averaging about 116 mL. Expressed TCRB transcripts were sequenced because the isolated RNA had all been reverse transcribed beforehand. TCRdb's table, derived via immunoSEQ multiplex PCR, lists solely in-frame clones and lacks some. Of 810,000 or so clones in the sample, roughly 15% were seen once. The CDR3 has 11 amino acids. V was pared by 8 bases and J by 5 bases, with 9 bases between. Germline V CDR1 and CDR2: MDHEN, SYDVKM. The TCR originated in a woman aged 18 to 35 in good health. Source material: naive CD4+ T cells from blood. The J gene is TRBJ2-5, the V gene TRBV28; D is unresolved. The CDR3 protein is CASASRETQYF. The DNA for the CDR3 is TGTGCCAGCGCCTCACGTGAGACCCAGTACTTC.